Included here is one TCR beta chain sequence, with context. What it recognizes is unknown. V lost 6 bases to trimming and J lost 3 bases; unmatched junction nucleotides: 7. CDR3 length: 13 amino acids. Germline loops: CDR1 SQVTM, CDR2 ANQGSEA. These data are taken from a study of long-term antiretroviral therapy in people with HIV. About the study: Samples from the earliest time points predate the 2015 immediate-ART recommendation by about a decade.

Study-wide results and caveats: Diversity went up after ART and still fell short of transplant donor controls. Blood specimens, gathered between about 2004 and 2017, were possibly obtained under older ART regimens. Clones expanded before ART dominated the repertoire at all time points.

Samples were assayed with immunoSEQ v3.0 at survey level. Libraries were prepared by immunoSEQ multiplex PCR; TCRdb keeps only in-frame clonotypes and omits some of them. Among more than 6,000 clones listed, under 85% were seen once. This TCR was sampled from a man aged 40-49 years with HIV. The genes are TRBV29-1 and TRBJ2-7; TRBD1 matches at 8 bases. The input for sequencing was unsorted PBMCs, taken 0.5 years before starting antiretroviral therapy. CDR3 loop: CSVRTGGIYEQYF. The CDR3 DNA reads as TGCAGCGTACGAACAGGGGGTATCTACGAGCAGTACTTC.